What follows describes a single T cell receptor beta chain. The antigen remains undetermined. Some clones are missing from TCRdb's copy, which holds only in-frame ones; the method was immunoSEQ multiplex PCR. The table has about 30,000 clones, 95% to 96% seen once. This CDR3 spans 16 amino acids. From germline, CDR1 is KGHSH and CDR2 LQKENI. V lost 3 bases, J lost 4 bases, and 8 bases stayed unmatched. This sample is drawn from a study of regulatory and conventional T cells in RAG deficiency. Conventional CD4+ T cells were sorted from blood as CD25-low CD127-high cells. Overall study results and limits: Patient subsets had shorter CDR3s; Omenn Treg-Tconv overlap exceeded 75%. Other subsets showed 9 to 10-fold reductions, but Treg unique TCR beta sequences fell roughly 90-fold in these patients. RAG-deficient patients showed markedly lower Shannon entropy and higher Simpson indices than control T-cell subsets.

These data also formed part of another study, on regulatory T cells. That paper notes: Amplification used 52 TRBV primers and 13 TRBJ primers. Skewed V and J usage and few unique V-J pairs marked patient repertoires, most in Tregs.

The chain couples TRBV18 to TRBJ2-7; 11 bases line up with TRBD1. This clonotype was sampled from a human donor in good health. Specimen: CD25- CD4+ T cells sorted from blood. This chain's CDR3 is CASSPLLGTGGYEQYF. The CDR3 DNA sequence: TGTGCCAGCTCACCCCTGCTAGGGACAGGGGGATACGAGCAGTACTTC.